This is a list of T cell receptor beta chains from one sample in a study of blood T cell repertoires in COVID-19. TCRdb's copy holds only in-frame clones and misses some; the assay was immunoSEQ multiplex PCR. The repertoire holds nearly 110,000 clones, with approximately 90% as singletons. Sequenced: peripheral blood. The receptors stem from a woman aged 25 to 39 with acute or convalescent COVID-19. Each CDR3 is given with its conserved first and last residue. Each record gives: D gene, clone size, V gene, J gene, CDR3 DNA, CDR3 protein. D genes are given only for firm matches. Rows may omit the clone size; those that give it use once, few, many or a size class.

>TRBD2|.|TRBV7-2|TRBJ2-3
TGTGCCAGCAGCTTCACTAGCGGGGGGGCAGGGGATACGCAGTATTTT
CASSFTSGGAGDTQYF
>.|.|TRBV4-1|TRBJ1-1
TGCGCCAGCAACCTCGGTCGGGACACTGAAGCTTTCTTT
CASNLGRDTEAFF
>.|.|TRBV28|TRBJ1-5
TGTGCCAGCCGACACCGCCGCCCTTATAGCAATCAGCCCCAGCATTTT
CASRHRRPYSNQPQHF
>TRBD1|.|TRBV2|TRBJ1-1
TGTGCCAGTCAGGGACAGTTGAACACTGAAGCTTTCTTT
CASQGQLNTEAFF
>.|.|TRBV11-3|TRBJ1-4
TGTGCCAGCAGCTTCGGGGAGGCCAATGAAAAACTGTTTTTT
CASSFGEANEKLFF
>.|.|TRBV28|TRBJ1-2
TGTGCCAGCAGTTTACTTGCCCCTGGAGTGGACTATGGCTACACCTTC
CASSLLAPGVDYGYTF
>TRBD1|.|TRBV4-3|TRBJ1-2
TGCGCCAGCAGCCCAAGGGACAGAACTAACTATGGCTACACCTTC
CASSPRDRTNYGYTF
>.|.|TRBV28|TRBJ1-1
TGTGCCAGCAGTTTATCAGCGGGGATCCCCATGAACACTGAAGCTTTCTTT
CASSLSAGIPMNTEAFF
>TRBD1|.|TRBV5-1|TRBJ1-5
TGCGCCAGCAGCACTCTTGGGACAGGGGACCGCAATCAGCCCCAGCATTTT
CASSTLGTGDRNQPQHF
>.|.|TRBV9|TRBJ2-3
TGTGCCAGCAGCGTAGGAGCGGTTCGAAGCACAGATACGCAGTATTTT
CASSVGAVRSTDTQYF
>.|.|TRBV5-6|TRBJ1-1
TGTGCCAGCAGCACCATGCTGTACGGGGCTGAAGCTTTCTTT
CASSTMLYGAEAFF
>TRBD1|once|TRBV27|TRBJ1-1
TGTGCCAGCAGTTTCCGACAGGGGGGGACTGAAGCTTTCTTT
CASSFRQGGTEAFF
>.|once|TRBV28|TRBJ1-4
TGTGCCAGCAGTTTAAGCCGGGTCTGGTGGGAAAAACTGTTTTTT
CASSLSRVWWEKLFF
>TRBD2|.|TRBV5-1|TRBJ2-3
TGCGCCAGCAGCTTGAGGACTAGCGGGACTGTCACAGATACGCAGTATTTT
CASSLRTSGTVTDTQYF
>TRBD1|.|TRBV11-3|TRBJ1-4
TGTGCCAGCAGCCAAAGAGTTTCAGGGGGTCAGGAAAAACTGTTTTTT
CASSQRVSGGQEKLFF
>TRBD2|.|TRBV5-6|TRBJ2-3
TGTGCCAGCAGCACAGGACTAGCGGGCTCAGATACGCAGTATTTT
CASSTGLAGSDTQYF
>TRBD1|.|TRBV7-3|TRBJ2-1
TGTGCCAGCAGCTTAACGGGACAGGCATTCGATGAGCAGTTCTTC
CASSLTGQAFDEQFF
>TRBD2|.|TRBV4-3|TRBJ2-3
TGCGCCAGCAGCCAGCGCATAGGGACTAGCGGGAGCACAGATACGCAGTATTTT
CASSQRIGTSGSTDTQYF
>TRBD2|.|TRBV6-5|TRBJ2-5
TGTGCCAGCAGAGGACTAGCGGGGGCCCCGACCCAGTACTTC
CASRGLAGAPTQYF
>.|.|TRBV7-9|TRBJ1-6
TGTGCCAGCAGCTTATTGCCAGGGGCTAATTCACCCCTCCACTTT
CASSLLPGANSPLHF
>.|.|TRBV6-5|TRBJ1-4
TGTGCCAGCAGTTACACTACAGGTTCTAATGAAAAACTGTTTTTT
CASSYTTGSNEKLFF
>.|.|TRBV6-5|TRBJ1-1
TGTGCCAGCAGTTACCACCTAGCACCGAACACTGAAGCTTTCTTT
CASSYHLAPNTEAFF
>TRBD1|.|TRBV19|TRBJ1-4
TGTGCCAGTAGTATAGTCCGGACAGGGGGTAATGAAAAACTGTTTTTT
CASSIVRTGGNEKLFF
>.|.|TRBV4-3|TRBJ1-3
TGCGCCAGCAGCCAACTACCAGGAGGGATCACTGGAAACACCATATATTTT
CASSQLPGGITGNTIYF
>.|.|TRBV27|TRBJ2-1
TGTGCCAGTAAACGTAGGATAGCGGAGAACTACAATGAGCAGTTCTTC
CASKRRIAENYNEQFF
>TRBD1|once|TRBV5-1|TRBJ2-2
TGCGCCAGCAGCTCTATGATAACAGGACAGGGGGCGTCCGGGGAGCTGTTTTTT
CASSSMITGQGASGELFF
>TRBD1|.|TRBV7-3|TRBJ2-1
TGTGCCAGCAGCCGGGACAGGGCAGGCTATGAGCAGTTCTTC
CASSRDRAGYEQFF
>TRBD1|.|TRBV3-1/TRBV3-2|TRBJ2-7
TGTGCCAGCAGCCCACGGACAGGGGCAAGGTACGAGCAGTACTTC
CASSPRTGARYEQYF
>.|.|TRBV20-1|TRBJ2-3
TGCAGTGCTAGTCGGACTATACTTAGCACAGATACGCAGTATTTT
CSASRTILSTDTQYF
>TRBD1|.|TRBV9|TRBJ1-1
TGTGCCAGCAGCAAACGGACAGGGATGAACACTGAAGCTTTCTTT
CASSKRTGMNTEAFF
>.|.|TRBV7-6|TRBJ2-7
TGTGCCAGCAGCTTAGTGGAGGACGGGAGCTCCTACGAGCAGTACTTC
CASSLVEDGSSYEQYF
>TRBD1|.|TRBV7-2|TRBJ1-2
TGTGCCAGCAGCTTACCCCCAGGGGGCAATGGCTACACCTTC
CASSLPPGGNGYTF
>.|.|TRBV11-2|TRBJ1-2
TGTGCCAGCAGCATACAGGGTGTGAACTATGGCTACACCTTC
CASSIQGVNYGYTF
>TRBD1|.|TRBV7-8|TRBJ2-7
TGTGCCAGCAGCTTAGCTGAAGGGACAGGGCAGTACTTC
CASSLAEGTGQYF
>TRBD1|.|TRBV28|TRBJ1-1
TGTGCCAGCAGTCCACAGGGGTCGAACACTGAAGCTTTCTTT
CASSPQGSNTEAFF